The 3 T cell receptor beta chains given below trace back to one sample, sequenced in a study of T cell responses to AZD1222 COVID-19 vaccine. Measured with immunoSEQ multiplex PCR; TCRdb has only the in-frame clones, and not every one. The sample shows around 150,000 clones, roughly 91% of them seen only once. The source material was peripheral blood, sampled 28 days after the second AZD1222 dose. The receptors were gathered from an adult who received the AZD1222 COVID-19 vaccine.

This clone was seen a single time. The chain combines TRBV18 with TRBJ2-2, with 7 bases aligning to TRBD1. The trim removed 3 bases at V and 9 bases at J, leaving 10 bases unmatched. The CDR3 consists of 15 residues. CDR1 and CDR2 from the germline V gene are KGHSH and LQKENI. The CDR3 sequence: CASSPRGTVGRELFF. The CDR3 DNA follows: TGTGCCAGCTCACCGAGAGGGACAGTAGGCCGGGAGCTGTTTTTT.

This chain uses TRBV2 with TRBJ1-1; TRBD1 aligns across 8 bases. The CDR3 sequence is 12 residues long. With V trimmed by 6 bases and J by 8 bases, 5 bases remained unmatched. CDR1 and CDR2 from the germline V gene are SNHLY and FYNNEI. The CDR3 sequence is CASSGTGLEAFF. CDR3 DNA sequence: TGTGCCAGCAGCGGGACAGGCCTCGAAGCTTTCTTT.

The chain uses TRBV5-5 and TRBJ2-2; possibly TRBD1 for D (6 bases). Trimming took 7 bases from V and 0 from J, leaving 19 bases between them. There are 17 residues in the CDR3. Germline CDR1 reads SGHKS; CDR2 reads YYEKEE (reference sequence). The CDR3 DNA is TGTGCCAGCCACCTGCTCAGGGGTCCTACGAACACCGGGGAGCTGTTTTTT. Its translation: CASHLLRGPTNTGELFF.